A single sample gave rise to the 21 T cell receptor beta chains below, sequenced in a study of blood T cell repertoires in COVID-19. The table came from immunoSEQ multiplex PCR; TCRdb's copy has only in-frame clones and leaves some out. This sample has hundreds of thousands of clones; more than 80% occur once, and the top ten carry 2% to 3%. What was sequenced was PBMCs or T cells enriched from blood (not recorded which). The source of these receptors is a woman under 30 who had recovered from COVID-19.

The chain is built from TRBV28 and TRBJ2-3; TRBD2 agrees at 11 bases. CDR1 and CDR2 (germline): MDHEN, SYDVKM. Losses at the gene ends were 6 bases for V and 1 base for J; bases not matched to a gene: 0. This CDR3 contains 14 residues. The CDR3 is CASRLAGGTDTQYF. The CDR3 DNA sequence: TGTGCCAGCAGACTAGCGGGGGGCACAGATACGCAGTATTTT.

This clone was counted only a few times. The chain employs TRBV3-1 (or the pseudogene TRBV3-2) and TRBJ2-3; 9 bases align to TRBD2. This CDR3 is built from 16 residues. Germline lookup yields CDR1 LGHDT and CDR2 YNNKEL (reference sequence). J lost 2 bases, V lost 5 bases, and 8 bases had no gene match. The CDR3 spells CASSSRTSAVTDTQYF. The CDR3 bases are TGTGCCAGCAGCTCGCGGACTAGCGCGGTCACAGATACGCAGTATTTT.

This clone occurred once. CDR3 sequence (DNA): TGTGCCAGCGAGCGGACGGGGGGATCCACTGAAGCTTTCTTT. This gives the protein CASERTGGSTEAFF. V is TRBV5-6 and J is TRBJ1-1; D might be TRBD1 (5 bases). Deletions cut 7 bases from V and 4 bases from J, with 17 bases between. The CDR3 runs to 14 residues. CDR1 is SGHDT and CDR2 is YYEEEE in the germline V gene. The whole variable domain, remainder taken from reference TRBV5-6 and TRBJ1-1, is DAGVTQSPTHLIKTRGQQVTLRCSPKSGHDTVSWYQQALGQGPQFIFQYYEEEERQRGNFPDRFSGHQFPNYSSELNVNALLLGDSALYLCASERTGGSTEAFFGQGTRLTVV.

The DNA of the CDR3 is TGTGCCAGCAGTTTGGGCGGGGGGTTAATAGCGGAGCAGTTCTTC. It is translated as CASSLGGGLIAEQFF. The chain joins TRBV27 to TRBJ2-1, with TRBD2 matching 8 bases. This CDR3 is 15 amino acids long. J lost 10 bases, V lost 3 bases, and 11 bases had no gene match. In germline, CDR1 is MNHEY, CDR2 SMNVEV (reference sequence).

This clone appeared a single time. The rearrangement uses TRBV7-6 and TRBJ1-4; 7 positions agree with TRBD1. The CDR3 totals 14 residues. Per the germline V gene, CDR1 is SGHVS and CDR2 is FNYEAQ. V lost 3 bases and J lost 5; bases outside the gene matches: 3. The CDR3 loop reads CASSLTGSNEKLFF. The CDR3 DNA is TGTGCCAGCAGCTTGACAGGGTCGAATGAAAAACTGTTTTTT.

The chain employs TRBV18 and TRBJ2-2; 7 nucleotides align to TRBD1. This CDR3 has 15 residues. CDR1 is KGHSH, CDR2 LQKENI, per germline. Germline trimming cut 3 bases from V and 3 bases from J; bases unmatched to any gene: 4. For the CDR3, the DNA is TGTGCCAGCTCACCGAGGGGGCAGGACACCGGGGAGCTGTTTTTT. It translates to CASSPRGQDTGELFF.

This sequence joins TRBV12-5 and TRBJ2-1; TRBD1 might be the D (5 bases). With 8 bases removed from V and 4 bases from J, the gap between germline ends came to 15 bases. This CDR3 region has 14 residues. The V gene's germline CDR1 is LGHNT and CDR2 FRNRAP. CDR3 sequence reads: CASLRAGLYNEQFF. CDR3 nucleotide sequence: TGTGCTAGTTTAAGGGCAGGGCTATACAATGAGCAGTTCTTC.

The J gene is TRBJ2-7, the V gene TRBV6-5, with 8 bases identical to TRBD1. There are 15 residues in the CDR3. Germline CDR1 and CDR2: MNHEY and SVGAGI. V trimming: 4 bases; J trimming: 3 bases; junction bases outside the gene matches: 8. The CDR3 spells CASSLTGTGDYEQYF. The CDR3 DNA follows: TGTGCCAGCAGTTTGACCGGGACAGGAGACTACGAGCAGTACTTC.

The V and J genes are TRBV5-1 and TRBJ1-6; 9 nucleotides agree with TRBD1. J gave up 9 bases and V 0 bases, and 7 bases lay outside the gene matches. Germline loops: CDR1 SGHRS, CDR2 YFSETQ. The CDR3 consists of 16 residues. The CDR3 DNA follows: TGCGCCAGCAGCTTGGCCGGGACAGGGAAGGGTTCACCCCTCCACTTT. This sequence encodes CASSLAGTGKGSPLHF.

The genes are TRBV28 and TRBJ1-2; 8 bases map to TRBD1. In germline, CDR1 is MDHEN, CDR2 SYDVKM. Trimming cost V 6 bases and J 2 bases; bases outside gene matches: 5. This CDR3 contains 14 residues. CDR3 coding DNA: TGTGCCAGCAGCAACGGACAGGGAAACTATGGCTACACCTTC. Its translation is CASSNGQGNYGYTF.

This clone was detected only once. The chain recombines TRBV5-1 with TRBJ2-3, with D maybe TRBD1 (6 bases). Germline values: CDR1 SGHRS, CDR2 YFSETQ. The CDR3 contains 15 residues. V was pared by 3 bases and J by 0 bases, with 11 bases between. The CDR3 region has the DNA TGCGCCAGCAGCTCGTCAGGGGCCAGCACAGATACGCAGTATTTT. Its translation: CASSSSGASTDTQYF.

V gene TRBV7-9 combines with J gene TRBJ2-7; TRBD1 might be the D (7 bases). V gave up 4 bases and J gave up 3 bases, with 13 bases separating them. CDR3 length equals 14 residues. CDR1 is SEHNR and CDR2 is FQNEAQ in the germline V gene (reference sequence). The CDR3 sequence: CASSWGDRSYEQYF. CDR3 in DNA: TGTGCCAGCAGCTGGGGGGACAGAAGCTACGAGCAGTACTTC. Complete variable domain (other parts from reference TRBV7-9 and TRBJ2-7): DTGVSQNPRHKITKRGQNVTFRCDPISEHNRLYWYRQTLGQGPEFLTYFQNEAQLEKSRLLSDRFSAERPKGSFSTLEIQRTEQGDSAMYLCASSWGDRSYEQYFGPGTRLTVT.

J is TRBJ2-2 and V is TRBV6-4, with TRBD1 matching 9 bases. Germline trimming cut 7 bases from V and 6 bases from J; bases unmatched to any gene: 9. Looked up from germline, CDR1 is MRHNA and CDR2 is SNTAGT. The CDR3 is 15 amino acids. CDR3 bases: TGTGCCAGCACCGGGACAGGGAGTCGTGCCGGGGAGCTGTTTTTT. Residues: CASTGTGSRAGELFF.

The V gene is TRBV28, the J gene TRBJ2-1, with 8 bases matching TRBD2. The CDR3 covers 15 residues. The trim removed 4 bases at V and 5 bases at J, leaving 7 bases unmatched. Germline V gene sequence: CDR1 MDHEN, CDR2 SYDVKM. CDR3 sequence: CASSSRRGGHNEQFF. CDR3 DNA: TGTGCCAGCAGTTCCCGACGGGGGGGTCACAATGAGCAGTTCTTC.

The chain recombines TRBV10-2 with TRBJ2-1, with D perhaps TRBD2 (5 bases). V was pared by 7 bases and J by 5 bases, with 15 bases between. The CDR3 loop spans 14 amino acids. The germline CDR1 and CDR2 sequences are WSHSY and SAAADI. Here the CDR3 reads CASIESGAHNEQFF. In DNA form, the CDR3 reads TGCGCCAGCATAGAAAGCGGCGCCCACAATGAGCAGTTCTTC.

This chain uses TRBV11-2 with TRBJ1-3; 8 bases fit TRBD1. The germline V gene encodes CDR1 SGHAT and CDR2 FQNNGV. Trimming took 5 bases from V and 7 from J; bases not matched to a gene: 10. The CDR3 is 15 residues long. Here the CDR3 DNA reads TGTGCCAGCAGCCCGTCGGACAGGGTATCGAACACCATATATTTT. It encodes CASSPSDRVSNTIYF.

A note on this clone: It is unclear where the CDR3 begins or ends on the DNA, so no DNA is shown, and the CDR3 is as TCRdb lists it. The V gene is TRBV12-3 or TRBV12-4, the J gene TRBJ1-1; the D segment call TRBD1 is taken from the table without a DNA check. Ends included, the CDR3 has 12 residues. The CDR3 spells CASSFGQGATFF.

This clone was detected only a few times. This rearrangement joins TRBV5-8 to TRBJ1-2; D perhaps matches TRBD1 (5 bases). The germline gives CDR1 SGHTS, CDR2 YDEGEE. This CDR3 spans 13 amino acids. V gave up 6 bases and J gave up 1 base, with 10 bases separating them. The CDR3 coding sequence is TGTGCCAGCAAGTTGACAGATAACTATGGCTACACCTTC. The encoded protein is CASKLTDNYGYTF.

The sample holds a few counts of this clone. The chain employs TRBV7-2 and TRBJ2-1; 8 positions agree with TRBD2. The CDR3 sequence is 17 residues long. Germline CDR1 and CDR2: SGHTA and FQGNSA. V was clipped by 1 base and J by 9 bases; unmatched bases: 14. DNA of the CDR3: TGTGCCAGCAGCTTAGAGGTAGCGGGGCCCCATAAGGGTGAGCAGTTCTTC. Translated, it gives CASSLEVAGPHKGEQFF.

The chain links TRBV4-2 to TRBJ2-4; the match to TRBD2 covers 7 bases. Germline trimming cut 0 bases from V and 5 bases from J; bases unmatched to any gene: 4. Germline CDR1 is LGHNA and CDR2 is YNFKEQ. The CDR3 sequence is 15 residues long. The CDR3 here is CASSQEYGLENIQYF. In nucleotides, the CDR3 is TGTGCCAGCAGCCAAGAATACGGACTAGAAAACATTCAGTACTTC.

This chain joins TRBV3-1 (or the pseudogene TRBV3-2) and TRBJ2-1; 9 nucleotides agree with TRBD1. CDR3 length: 15 amino acids. V shed 3 bases, J shed 12 bases, and the junction held 12 bases outside the gene matches. Germline CDR1 and CDR2: LGHDT and YNNKEL (reference sequence). CDR3 in amino acids: CASSQSRDRASRQFF. The DNA of the CDR3 is TGTGCCAGCAGCCAGTCCCGGGACAGGGCGAGTAGGCAGTTCTTC.